The 19 T cell receptor beta chains below come from one sample, sequenced in a study of blood T cells in healthy people across ages. Sample-barcoded 5' priming and a J-beta primer mix drove a second PCR of roughly 6 to 12 cycles. TCRdb itself ran the 5' RACE reads through MiXCR, one entry per CDR3 protein. Here the sample spans about 290,000 distinct CDR3 sequences, 27% being singletons. The sequencing sample was made of blood. The receptors derive from an older woman in good health.

This clonotype has more than one count but fewer than ten. The genes are TRBV10-3 and TRBJ2-7; no reliable D call. V gave up 3 bases and J gave up 2 bases, with 11 bases separating them. The CDR3 sequence is 14 residues long. Germline assignment: CDR1 ENHRY and CDR2 SYGVKD. CDR3 coding DNA: TGTGCCATCAGTGAAGGTCTAACAGCCTACGAGCAGTACTTC. Translating gives CAISEGLTAYEQYF.

This clonotype was observed a handful of times. This chain uses TRBV29-1 with TRBJ1-2; D is unclear. The germline CDR1 and CDR2 sequences are SQVTM and ANQGSEA. This CDR3 is built from 12 residues. Trimming removed 4 bases from V and 8 bases from J, with 14 bases in between. The CDR3 loop reads CSVGSPTEGYTF. DNA for the CDR3: TGCAGCGTTGGGTCCCCAACGGAGGGCTACACCTTC.

This chain uses TRBV2 with TRBJ2-3, with 12 bases that match TRBD2. The V gene end was trimmed by 1 base and the J gene end by 3 bases; junction bases not matched to a gene: 8. The CDR3 extends over 18 amino acids. Germline-derived CDR1 and CDR2 are SNHLY and FYNNEI. The CDR3 DNA sequence: TGTGCCAGCAGTGAAGGACTAGCGGGAGTAAGAGGGACAGATACGCAGTATTTT. Amino acids: CASSEGLAGVRGTDTQYF.

For this clonotype: A much larger clone is a single base away; this may be a read error. The gene calls are TRBV2 and TRBJ2-7; D possibly corresponds to TRBD1 (6 bases). The CDR3 is 13 residues long. The germline gives CDR1 SNHLY, CDR2 FYNNEI. The CDR3 DNA reads TGTGTCAGCAGCAGGGGCCTCAACTACGAGCAGTACTTC. It is translated as CVSSRGLNYEQYF.

V gene TRBV2 combines with J gene TRBJ2-1; TRBD1 might be the D (5 bases). The CDR3 length is 15 residues. The V end lost 2 bases, the J end lost 6 bases, and 14 bases lay between the germline ends. Germline CDR1 SNHLY, CDR2 FYNNEI. The CDR3 protein is CASSEYSRVGNEQFF. The CDR3 DNA reads as TGTGCCAGCAGTGAATATAGCAGGGTGGGCAATGAGCAGTTCTTC.

V usage is TRBV20-1 and J usage is TRBJ1-4; D gene ambiguous. V gave up 0 bases and J gave up 8 bases, with 16 bases separating them. Germline-derived CDR1 and CDR2 are DFQATT and SNEGSKA (reference sequence). The CDR3 covers 15 residues. In DNA form, the CDR3 reads TGCAGTGCTAGAGATCAAGGACGGGGAGGAGAAAAACTGTTTTTT. Amino acid sequence: CSARDQGRGGEKLFF.

The rearrangement joins TRBV27 to TRBJ2-7; D is ambiguous. The CDR3 is 14 residues long. Trimming cost V 5 bases and J 0 bases, with 11 bases left between them. Germline loops: CDR1 MNHEY, CDR2 SMNVEV (reference sequence). CDR3 protein: CASSLDTNSYEQYF. CDR3 nucleotides: TGTGCCAGCAGTCTAGATACAAACTCCTACGAGCAGTACTTC.

With respect to this clonotype: A much larger clonotype is one base distant, so this may be a read error. The chain couples TRBV20-1 to TRBJ2-5; D gene uncertain. The CDR3 is made up of 11 amino acids. V lost 5 bases to trimming and J lost 4 bases, with 8 bases between them. Germline V lookup: CDR1 DFQATT, CDR2 SNEGSKA (reference sequence). CDR3 sequence (DNA): TGCAGTGCTTGGAAGGGAGAGACCCAGTACTTC. Translating gives CSAWKGETQYF.

This clonotype was counted only a few times. The chain joins TRBV16 to TRBJ2-5; no clear D. The closer fit of TRBJ2-1 to the DNA end suggests the J call may be wrong. Germline-derived CDR1 and CDR2 are KGHSY and FQNENV. CDR3 length equals 13 residues. CDR3 sequence: CASSPRPVAEQFF. The CDR3 bases are TGTGCCAGCAGCCCCAGGCCGGTGGCTGAGCAGTTCTTC.

The rearrangement links TRBV7-2 to TRBJ1-4; D remains unclear. The V end lost 5 bases, the J end lost 3 bases, and 13 bases lay between the germline ends. The length of the CDR3 is 15 residues. Germline V gene sequence: CDR1 SGHTA, CDR2 FQGNSA. CDR3 sequence (DNA): TGTGCCAGCAGCGCCTCGCAGTTGGCTAATGAAAAACTGTTTTTT. Its translation is CASSASQLANEKLFF.

This chain joins TRBV28 and TRBJ1-2; TRBD1 matches 8 bases. V lost 5 bases, J lost 1 base, and 6 bases stayed unmatched. There are 15 residues in the CDR3. The germline V gene encodes CDR1 MDHEN and CDR2 SYDVKM. The CDR3 nucleotides are TGTGCCAGCAGTACAACAGGGGGGGGTAACTATGGCTACACCTTC. Translated, it gives CASSTTGGGNYGYTF.

The V and J genes are TRBV7-9 and TRBJ1-6; 10 nucleotides match TRBD1. The germline gives CDR1 SEHNR, CDR2 FQNEAQ (reference sequence). This CDR3 contains 15 residues. With V trimmed by 6 bases and J by 6 bases, 5 bases remained unmatched. The CDR3 is CASSRQGAGNSPLHF. As DNA, the CDR3 is TGTGCCAGCAGTCGACAGGGGGCAGGTAATTCACCCCTCCACTTT. The variable domain in full, with the rest retrieved from reference TRBV7-9 and TRBJ1-6, is DTGVSQNPRHKITKRGQNVTFRCDPISEHNRLYWYRQTLGQGPEFLTYFQNEAQLEKSRLLSDRFSAERPKGSFSTLEIQRTEQGDSAMYLCASSRQGAGNSPLHFGNGTRLTVT.

In this sample, this clonotype turned up a few times. The chain carries TRBV7-3 and TRBJ2-1, with TRBD2 identical over 12 bases. Germline lookup yields CDR1 SGHTA and CDR2 FQGTGA. The CDR3 covers 16 residues. J lost 10 bases, V lost 5 bases, and 12 bases had no gene match. Here the CDR3 reads CASSPSSGRAKGEQFF. DNA of the CDR3: TGTGCCAGCAGCCCATCTAGCGGGAGGGCCAAAGGGGAGCAGTTCTTC. Variable domain in full (rest from reference TRBV7-3 and TRBJ2-1): GAGVSQTPSNKVTEKGKYVELRCDPISGHTALYWYRQSLGQGPEFLIYFQGTGAADDSGLPNDRFFAVRPEGSVSTLKIQRTERGDSAVYLCASSPSSGRAKGEQFFGPGTRLTVL.

This clonotype has only a few counts. The chain employs TRBV7-2 and TRBJ2-7; 10 nucleotides match TRBD2. The germline gives CDR1 SGHTA, CDR2 FQGNSA. This CDR3 contains 16 residues. Trimming took 5 bases from V and 5 from J; bases not matched to a gene: 12. The CDR3 reads CASSRTPSGSPHEQYF. The CDR3 DNA reads TGTGCCAGCAGCCGAACCCCTAGCGGGAGTCCCCACGAGCAGTACTTC.

V and J are TRBV5-6 and TRBJ2-7, with 9 bases lining up with TRBD1. Looked up from germline, CDR1 is SGHDT and CDR2 is YYEEEE. The CDR3 totals 16 residues. The V gene end was trimmed by 4 bases and the J gene end by 3 bases; junction bases not matched to a gene: 11. The DNA for the CDR3 is TGTGCCAGCAGCCGGCCCGGGACAGGGATGTACTACGAGCAGTACTTC. Amino acid sequence: CASSRPGTGMYYEQYF.

This clonotype was seen a few times. This chain joins TRBV20-1 and TRBJ1-4, with D possibly TRBD1 on 6 matching bases. There are 13 residues in the CDR3. The germline V and J ends were trimmed by 4 bases and 4 bases, with 10 bases remaining between them. Germline assignment: CDR1 DFQATT and CDR2 SNEGSKA (reference sequence). The CDR3 DNA sequence: TGCAGTGCTATCAGGGGTGTTAATGAAAAACTGTTTTTT. Encoded protein: CSAIRGVNEKLFF.

The chain carries TRBV5-1 and TRBJ2-7; D is unclear. CDR1 and CDR2 from the germline V gene are SGHRS and YFSETQ. CDR3 length: 16 residues. Deletions cut 0 bases from V and 0 bases from J, with 13 bases between. The CDR3 loop is CASSLDFYSSSYEQYF. Written as DNA, the CDR3 is TGCGCCAGCAGCTTGGATTTCTACAGTTCCTCCTACGAGCAGTACTTC.

CDR3 region: CASSDPGGHAQYEQYF. The CDR3 coding sequence is TGCGCCAGCTCCGATCCGGGAGGACATGCCCAGTACGAGCAGTACTTC. The V and J genes are TRBV5-1 and TRBJ2-7; TRBD2 aligns across 7 bases. The CDR3 spans 16 residues. Losses at the gene ends were 7 bases for V and 4 bases for J; bases not matched to a gene: 17. Per the germline V gene, CDR1 is SGHRS and CDR2 is YFSETQ.

This clonotype appeared many times. The CDR3 DNA follows: TGTGCCAGCAGCCAAGATAAGGTGGGGGAGCTGTTTTTT. Translated: CASSQDKVGELFF. V is TRBV3-1 and J is TRBJ2-2; D not certain. The CDR3 is 13 residues long. CDR1 LGHDT and CDR2 YNNKEL come from the germline V gene (reference sequence). V was clipped by 0 bases and J by 8 bases, with 7 bases between them.